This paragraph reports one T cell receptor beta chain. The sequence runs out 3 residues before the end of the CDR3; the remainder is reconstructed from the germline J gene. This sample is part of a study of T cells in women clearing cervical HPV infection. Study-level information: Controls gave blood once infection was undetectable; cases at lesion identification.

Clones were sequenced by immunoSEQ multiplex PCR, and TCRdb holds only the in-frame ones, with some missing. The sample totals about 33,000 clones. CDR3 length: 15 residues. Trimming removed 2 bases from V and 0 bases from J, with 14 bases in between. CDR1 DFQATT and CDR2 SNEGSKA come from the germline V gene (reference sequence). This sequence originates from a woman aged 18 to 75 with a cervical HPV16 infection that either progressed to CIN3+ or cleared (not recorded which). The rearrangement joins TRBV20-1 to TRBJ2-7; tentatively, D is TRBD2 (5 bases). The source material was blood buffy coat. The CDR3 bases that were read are TGCAGTGCTAGAACTACAACGGGGTACTCCTACGAG. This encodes CSARTTTGYSYE. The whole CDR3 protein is CSARTTTGYSYEQYF.